This T cell receptor (beta chain) was identified during a study of metastatic and nonmetastatic thyroid tumors. All patients reached thyroid surgery having received no treatment beforehand. TCRdb re-called the PCR reads via MiXCR. The sample carries 50,000 or so clones, more than 20% recorded once. This clone came up many times. A much larger clone sits a single nucleotide away, making a read error possible. Different DNA sequences within this sample yield the same CDR3. This receptor was identified in a male donor with papillary thyroid cancer or a benign thyroid nodule (not recorded which). Some clones in this sample may be carry-over from other donors' samples. The sequencing input was blood.

The CDR3 DNA reads TGCGCCAGCAGTGAGGGTGGTACAGGGGCGGGGCAGCCCCAGCATTTT. This translates into CASSEGGTGAGQPQHF. The rearrangement uses TRBV10-2 and TRBJ1-5, with TRBD1 matching over 7 bases. The CDR3 is 16 amino acids. The V gene end was trimmed by 2 bases and the J gene end by 7 bases; junction bases not matched to a gene: 11. CDR1 is WSHSY, CDR2 SAAADI, per germline.